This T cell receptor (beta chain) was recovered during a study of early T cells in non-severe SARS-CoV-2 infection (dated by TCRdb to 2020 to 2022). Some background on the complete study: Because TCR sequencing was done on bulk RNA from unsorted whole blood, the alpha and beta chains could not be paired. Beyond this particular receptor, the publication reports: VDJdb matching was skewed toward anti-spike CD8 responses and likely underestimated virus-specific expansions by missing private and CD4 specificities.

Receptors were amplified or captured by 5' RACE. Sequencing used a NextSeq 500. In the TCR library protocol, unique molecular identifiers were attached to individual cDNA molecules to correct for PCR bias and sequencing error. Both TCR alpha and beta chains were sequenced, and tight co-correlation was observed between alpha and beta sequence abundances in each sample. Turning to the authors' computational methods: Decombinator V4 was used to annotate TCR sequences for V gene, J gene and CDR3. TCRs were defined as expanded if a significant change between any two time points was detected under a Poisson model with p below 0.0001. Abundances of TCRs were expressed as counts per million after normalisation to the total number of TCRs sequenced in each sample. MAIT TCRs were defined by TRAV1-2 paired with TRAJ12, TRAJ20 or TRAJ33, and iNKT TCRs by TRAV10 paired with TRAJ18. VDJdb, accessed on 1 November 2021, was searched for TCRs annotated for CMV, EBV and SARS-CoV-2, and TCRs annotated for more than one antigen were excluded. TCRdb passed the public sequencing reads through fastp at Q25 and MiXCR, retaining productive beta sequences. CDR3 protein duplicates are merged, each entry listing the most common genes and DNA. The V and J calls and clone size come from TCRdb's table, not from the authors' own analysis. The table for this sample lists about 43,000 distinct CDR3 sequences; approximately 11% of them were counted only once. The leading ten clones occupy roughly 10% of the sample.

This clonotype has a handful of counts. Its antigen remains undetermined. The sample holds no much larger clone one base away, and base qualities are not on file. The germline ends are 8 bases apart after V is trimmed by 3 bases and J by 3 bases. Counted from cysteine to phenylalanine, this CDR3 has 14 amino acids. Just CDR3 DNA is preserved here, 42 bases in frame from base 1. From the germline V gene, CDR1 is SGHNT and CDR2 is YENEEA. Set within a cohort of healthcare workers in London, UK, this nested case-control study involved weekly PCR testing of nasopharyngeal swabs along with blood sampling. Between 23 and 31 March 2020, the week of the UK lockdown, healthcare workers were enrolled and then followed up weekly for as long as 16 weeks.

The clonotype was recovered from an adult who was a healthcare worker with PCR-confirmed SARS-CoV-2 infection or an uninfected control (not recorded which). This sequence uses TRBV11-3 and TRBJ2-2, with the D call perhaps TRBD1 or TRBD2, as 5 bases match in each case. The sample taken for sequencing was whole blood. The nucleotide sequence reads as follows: TGTGCCAGCAGCTTCATGGGGGACACCGGGGAGCTGTTTTTT. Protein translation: CASSFMGDTGELFF. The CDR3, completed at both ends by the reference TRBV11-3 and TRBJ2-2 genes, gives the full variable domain EAGVVQSPRYKIIEKKQPVAFWCNPISGHNTLYWYLQNLGQGPELLIRYENEEAVDDSQLPKDRFSAERLKGVDSTLKIQPAELGDSAVYLCASSFMGDTGELFFGEGSRLTVL.